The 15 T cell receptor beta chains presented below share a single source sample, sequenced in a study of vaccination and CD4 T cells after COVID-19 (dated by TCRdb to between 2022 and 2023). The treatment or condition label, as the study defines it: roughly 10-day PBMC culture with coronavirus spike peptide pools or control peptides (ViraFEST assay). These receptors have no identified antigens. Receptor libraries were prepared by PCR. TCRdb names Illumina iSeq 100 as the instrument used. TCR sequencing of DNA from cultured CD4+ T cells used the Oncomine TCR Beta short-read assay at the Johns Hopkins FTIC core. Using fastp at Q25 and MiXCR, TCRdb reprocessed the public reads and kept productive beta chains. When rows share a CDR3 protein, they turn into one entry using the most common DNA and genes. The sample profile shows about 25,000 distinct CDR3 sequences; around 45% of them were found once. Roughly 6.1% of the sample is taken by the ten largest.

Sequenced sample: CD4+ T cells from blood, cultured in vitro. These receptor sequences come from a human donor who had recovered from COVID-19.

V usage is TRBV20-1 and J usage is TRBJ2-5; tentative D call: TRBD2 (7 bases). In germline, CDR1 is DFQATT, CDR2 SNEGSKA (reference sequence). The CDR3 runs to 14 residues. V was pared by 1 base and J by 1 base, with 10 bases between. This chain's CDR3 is CSARGGGLQETQYF. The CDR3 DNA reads TGCAGTGCTAGAGGGGGGGGGCTCCAAGAGACCCAGTACTTC.

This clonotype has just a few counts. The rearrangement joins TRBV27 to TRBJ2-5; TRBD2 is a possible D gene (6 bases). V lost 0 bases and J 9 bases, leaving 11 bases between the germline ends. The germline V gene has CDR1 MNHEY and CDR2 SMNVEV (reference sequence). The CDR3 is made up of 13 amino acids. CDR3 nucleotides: TGTGCCAGCAGTTTATCGACCGGGGGAGCCCAGTACTTC. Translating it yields CASSLSTGGAQYF.

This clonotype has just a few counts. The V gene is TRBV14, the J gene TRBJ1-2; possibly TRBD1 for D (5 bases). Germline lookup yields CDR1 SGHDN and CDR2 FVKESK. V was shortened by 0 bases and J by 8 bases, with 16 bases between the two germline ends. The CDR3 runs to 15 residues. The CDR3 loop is CASSQDFREGTGYTF. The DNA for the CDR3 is TGTGCCAGCAGCCAAGATTTCAGGGAGGGAACGGGCTACACCTTC.

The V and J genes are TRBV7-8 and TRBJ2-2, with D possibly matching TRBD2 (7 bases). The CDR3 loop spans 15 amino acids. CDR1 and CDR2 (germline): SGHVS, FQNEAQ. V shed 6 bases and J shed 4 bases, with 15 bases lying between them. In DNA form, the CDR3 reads TGTGCCAGCAGACCTCGAGGGGGGGGCACCGGGGAGCTGTTTTTT. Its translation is CASRPRGGGTGELFF. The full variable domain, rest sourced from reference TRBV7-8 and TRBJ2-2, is GAGVSQSPRYKVAKRGQDVALRCDPISGHVSLFWYQQALGQGPEFLTYFQNEAQLDKSGLPSDRFFAERPEGSVSTLKIQRTQQEDSAVYLCASRPRGGGTGELFFGEGSRLTVL.

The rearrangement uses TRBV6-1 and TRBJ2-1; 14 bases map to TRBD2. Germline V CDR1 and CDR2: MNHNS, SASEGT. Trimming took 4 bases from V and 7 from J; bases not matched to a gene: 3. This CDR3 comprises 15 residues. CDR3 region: CASSVGLAGVNEQFF. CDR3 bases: TGTGCCAGCAGTGTGGGACTAGCGGGAGTAAATGAGCAGTTCTTC.

CDR3 in amino acids: CSARDSQRGQGHGYTF. CDR3 DNA: TGCAGTGCTAGAGATTCACAGAGGGGACAGGGACATGGCTACACCTTC. This chain connects TRBV20-1 to TRBJ1-2; 9 nucleotides line up with TRBD1. V gave up 0 bases and J gave up 6 bases; unmatched junction bases: 11. Per germline, CDR1 DFQATT and CDR2 SNEGSKA (reference sequence). This CDR3 region has 16 residues.

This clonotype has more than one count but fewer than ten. The CDR3 DNA follows: TGTGCCAGCAGATGGGGAGTCGAGCAGTACTTC. The encoded protein is CASRWGVEQYF. This chain uses TRBV6-1 with TRBJ2-7; perhaps TRBD2 as D (5 bases). The germline CDR1 and CDR2 sequences are MNHNS and SASEGT. V was cut by 6 bases and J by 6 bases, with 9 bases left in between. The CDR3 loop spans 11 amino acids.

The CDR3 sequence is CASGTVQPGELFF. DNA of the CDR3: TGTGCCAGCGGGACGGTTCAACCCGGGGAGCTGTTTTTT. The chain combines TRBV28 with TRBJ2-2, with D perhaps given as TRBD1 or TRBD2 (5 bases each). Germline assignment: CDR1 MDHEN and CDR2 SYDVKM. The CDR3 is 13 amino acids. V shed 8 bases and J shed 6 bases, with 13 bases lying between them.

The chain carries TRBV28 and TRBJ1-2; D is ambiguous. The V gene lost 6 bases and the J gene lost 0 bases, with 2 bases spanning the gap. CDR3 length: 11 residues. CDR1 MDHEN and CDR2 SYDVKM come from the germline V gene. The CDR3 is CASSTNYGYTF. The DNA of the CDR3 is TGTGCCAGCAGCACTAACTATGGCTACACCTTC.

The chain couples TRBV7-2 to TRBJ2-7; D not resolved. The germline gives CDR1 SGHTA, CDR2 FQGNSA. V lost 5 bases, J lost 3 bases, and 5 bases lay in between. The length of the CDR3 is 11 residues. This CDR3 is CASSPHYEQYF. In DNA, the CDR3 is TGTGCCAGCAGCCCGCACTACGAGCAGTACTTC.

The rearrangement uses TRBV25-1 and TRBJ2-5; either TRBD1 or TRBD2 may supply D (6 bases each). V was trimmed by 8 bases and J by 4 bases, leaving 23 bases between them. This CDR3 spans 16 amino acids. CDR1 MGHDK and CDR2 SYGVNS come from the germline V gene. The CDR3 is CASGDGTPSRGETQYF. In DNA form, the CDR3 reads TGTGCCAGCGGCGACGGGACACCCTCGCGGGGAGAGACCCAGTACTTC.

The chain's CDR3 is CSARTGTSGNTGTDTQYF. The CDR3, as DNA: TGCAGTGCTAGAACCGGGACTAGCGGGAACACCGGCACAGATACGCAGTATTTT. The chain has TRBV20-1 and TRBJ2-3; 13 bases are shared with TRBD2. V trimming: 2 bases; J trimming: 1 base; junction bases outside the gene matches: 9. The CDR3 is 18 residues long. Looked up from germline, CDR1 is DFQATT and CDR2 is SNEGSKA (reference sequence).

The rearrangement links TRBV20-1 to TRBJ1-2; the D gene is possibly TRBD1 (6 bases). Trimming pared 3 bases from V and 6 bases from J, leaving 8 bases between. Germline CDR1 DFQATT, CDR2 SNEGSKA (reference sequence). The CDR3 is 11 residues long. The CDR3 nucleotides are TGCAGTGCTAGCAGGGACAATGGCTACACCTTC. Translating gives CSASRDNGYTF.

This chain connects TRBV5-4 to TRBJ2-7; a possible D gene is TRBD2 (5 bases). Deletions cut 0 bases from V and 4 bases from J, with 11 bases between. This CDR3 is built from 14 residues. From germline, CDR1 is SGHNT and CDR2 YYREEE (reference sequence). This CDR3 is CASSLVGRDYEQYF. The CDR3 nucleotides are TGTGCCAGCAGCTTGGTGGGTCGGGATTACGAGCAGTACTTC.

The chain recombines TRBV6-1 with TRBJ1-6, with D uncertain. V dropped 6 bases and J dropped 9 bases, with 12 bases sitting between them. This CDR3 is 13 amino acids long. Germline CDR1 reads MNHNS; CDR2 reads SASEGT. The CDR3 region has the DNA TGTGCCAGCAGGGAGGCAAGATCTTCACCCCTCCACTTT. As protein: CASREARSSPLHF.